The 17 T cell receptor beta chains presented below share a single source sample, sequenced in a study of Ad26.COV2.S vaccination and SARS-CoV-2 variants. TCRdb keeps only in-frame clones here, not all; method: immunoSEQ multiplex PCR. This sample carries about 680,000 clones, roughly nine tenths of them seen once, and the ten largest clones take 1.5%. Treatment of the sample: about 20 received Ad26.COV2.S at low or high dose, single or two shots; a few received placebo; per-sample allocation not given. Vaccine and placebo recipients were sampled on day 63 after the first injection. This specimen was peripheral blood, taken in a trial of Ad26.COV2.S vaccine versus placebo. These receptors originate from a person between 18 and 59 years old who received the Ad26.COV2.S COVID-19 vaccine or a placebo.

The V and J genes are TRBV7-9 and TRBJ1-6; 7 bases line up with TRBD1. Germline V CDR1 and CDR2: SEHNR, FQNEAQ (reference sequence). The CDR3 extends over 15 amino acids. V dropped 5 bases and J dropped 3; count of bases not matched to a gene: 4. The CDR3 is CASSKGQVYNSPLHF. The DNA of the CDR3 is TGTGCCAGCAGCAAAGGACAGGTCTATAATTCACCCCTCCACTTT. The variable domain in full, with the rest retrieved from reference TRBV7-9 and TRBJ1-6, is DTGVSQNPRHKITKRGQNVTFRCDPISEHNRLYWYRQTLGQGPEFLTYFQNEAQLEKSRLLSDRFSAERPKGSFSTLEIQRTEQGDSAMYLCASSKGQVYNSPLHFGNGTRLTVT.

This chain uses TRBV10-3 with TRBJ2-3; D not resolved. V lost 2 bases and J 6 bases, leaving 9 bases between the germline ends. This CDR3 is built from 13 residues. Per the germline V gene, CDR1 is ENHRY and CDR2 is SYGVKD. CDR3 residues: CAISEGKTDTQYF. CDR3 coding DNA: TGTGCCATCAGTGAGGGGAAGACCGATACGCAGTATTTT.

CDR3 residues: CASSLGTMATEAFF. The CDR3 DNA reads TGTGCCAGCAGCTTGGGGACGATGGCCACTGAAGCTTTCTTT. The rearrangement links TRBV5-6 to TRBJ1-1; D is ambiguous. Trimming removed 0 bases from V and 4 bases from J, with 10 bases in between. Germline values: CDR1 SGHDT, CDR2 YYEEEE. The CDR3 loop spans 14 amino acids.

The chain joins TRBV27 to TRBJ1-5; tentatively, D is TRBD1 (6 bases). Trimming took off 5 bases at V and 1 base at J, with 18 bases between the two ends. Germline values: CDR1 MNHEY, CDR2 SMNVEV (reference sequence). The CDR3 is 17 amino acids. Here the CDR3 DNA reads TGTGCCAGCAGTCCCCTGGGGGGGGGCCTAAGCAATCAGCCCCAGCATTTT. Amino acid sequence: CASSPLGGGLSNQPQHF.

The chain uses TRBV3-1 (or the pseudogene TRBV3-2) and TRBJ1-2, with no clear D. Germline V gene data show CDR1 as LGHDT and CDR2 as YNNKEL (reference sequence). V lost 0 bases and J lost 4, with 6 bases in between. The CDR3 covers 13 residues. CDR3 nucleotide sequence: TGTGCCAGCAGCCAAGAGTCAGGCTATGGCTACACCTTC. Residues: CASSQESGYGYTF.

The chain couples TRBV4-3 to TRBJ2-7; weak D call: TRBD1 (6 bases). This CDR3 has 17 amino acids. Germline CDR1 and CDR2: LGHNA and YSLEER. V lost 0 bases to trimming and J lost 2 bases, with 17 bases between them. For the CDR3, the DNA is TGCGCCAGCAGCCAAGATCGGGCCCCGGGGACACCCTACGAGCAGTACTTC. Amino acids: CASSQDRAPGTPYEQYF.

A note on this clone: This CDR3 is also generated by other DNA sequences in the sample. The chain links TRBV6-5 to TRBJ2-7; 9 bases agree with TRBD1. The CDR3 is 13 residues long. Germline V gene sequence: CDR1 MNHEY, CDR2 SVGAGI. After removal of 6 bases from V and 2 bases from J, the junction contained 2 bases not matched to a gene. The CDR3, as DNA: TGTGCCAGCAGCAGGACAGGGGCCTACGAGCAGTACTTC. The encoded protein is CASSRTGAYEQYF.

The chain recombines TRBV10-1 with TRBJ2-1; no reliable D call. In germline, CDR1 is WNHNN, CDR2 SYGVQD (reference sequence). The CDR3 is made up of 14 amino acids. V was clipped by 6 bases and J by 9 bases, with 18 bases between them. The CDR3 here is CASSIGSSWAEQFF. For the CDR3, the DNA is TGCGCCAGCAGCATAGGTTCCAGTTGGGCTGAGCAGTTCTTC.

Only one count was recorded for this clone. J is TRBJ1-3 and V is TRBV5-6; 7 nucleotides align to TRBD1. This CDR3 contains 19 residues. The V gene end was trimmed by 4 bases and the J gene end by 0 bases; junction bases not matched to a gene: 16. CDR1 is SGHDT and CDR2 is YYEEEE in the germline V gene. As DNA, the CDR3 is TGTGCCAGCAGCCCGCCTCCGGACAGGTTTCTATTCTCTGGAAACACCATATATTTT. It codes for CASSPPPDRFLFSGNTIYF.

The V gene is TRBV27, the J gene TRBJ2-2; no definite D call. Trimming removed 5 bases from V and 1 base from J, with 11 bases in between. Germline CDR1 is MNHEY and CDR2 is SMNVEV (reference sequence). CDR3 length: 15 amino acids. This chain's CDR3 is CASSSRQLNTGELFF. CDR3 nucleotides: TGTGCCAGCAGTAGTCGGCAGTTGAACACCGGGGAGCTGTTTTTT.

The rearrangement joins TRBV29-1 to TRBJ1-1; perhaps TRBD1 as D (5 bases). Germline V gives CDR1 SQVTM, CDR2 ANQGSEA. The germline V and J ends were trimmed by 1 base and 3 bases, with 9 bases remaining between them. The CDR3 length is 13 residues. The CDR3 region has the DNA TGCAGCGTTGAAGGGGACTTAGACACTGAAGCTTTCTTT. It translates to CSVEGDLDTEAFF.

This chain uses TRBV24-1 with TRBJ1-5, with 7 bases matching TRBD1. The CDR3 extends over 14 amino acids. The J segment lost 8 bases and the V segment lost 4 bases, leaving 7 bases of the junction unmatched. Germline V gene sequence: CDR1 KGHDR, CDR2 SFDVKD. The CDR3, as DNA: TGTGCCACCAGTGACCGACAGGGTAGTAAGCCCCAGCATTTT. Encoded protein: CATSDRQGSKPQHF.

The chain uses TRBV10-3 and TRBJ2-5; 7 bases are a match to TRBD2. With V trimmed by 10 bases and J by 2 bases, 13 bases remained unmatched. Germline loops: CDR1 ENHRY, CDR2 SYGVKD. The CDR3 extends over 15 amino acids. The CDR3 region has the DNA TGTGCCAGCGGGAGTGGGGGGATTCGACAAGAGACCCAGTACTTC. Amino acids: CASGSGGIRQETQYF.

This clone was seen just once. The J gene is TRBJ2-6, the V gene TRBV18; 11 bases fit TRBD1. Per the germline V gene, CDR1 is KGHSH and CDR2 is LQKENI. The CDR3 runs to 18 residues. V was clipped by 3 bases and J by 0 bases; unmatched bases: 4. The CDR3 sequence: CASSPGTGGISGANVLTF. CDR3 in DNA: TGTGCCAGCTCACCTGGGACAGGGGGAATCTCTGGGGCCAACGTCCTGACTTTC.

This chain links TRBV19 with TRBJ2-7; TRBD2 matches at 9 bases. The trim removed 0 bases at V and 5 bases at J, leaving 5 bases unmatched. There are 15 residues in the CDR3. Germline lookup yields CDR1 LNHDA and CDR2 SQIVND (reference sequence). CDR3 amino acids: CASSIEGLAIHEQYF. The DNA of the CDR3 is TGTGCCAGTAGTATAGAGGGACTAGCAATCCACGAGCAGTACTTC.

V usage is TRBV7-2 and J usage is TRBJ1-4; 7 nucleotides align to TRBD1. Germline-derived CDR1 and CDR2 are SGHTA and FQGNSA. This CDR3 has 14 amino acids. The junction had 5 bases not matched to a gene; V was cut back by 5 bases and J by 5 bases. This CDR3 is CASSPGQRNEKLFF. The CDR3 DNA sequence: TGTGCCAGCAGCCCGGGACAGCGGAATGAAAAACTGTTTTTT.

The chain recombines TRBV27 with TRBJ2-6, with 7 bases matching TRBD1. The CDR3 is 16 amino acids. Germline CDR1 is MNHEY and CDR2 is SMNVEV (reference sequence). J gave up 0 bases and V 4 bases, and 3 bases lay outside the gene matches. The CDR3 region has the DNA TGTGCCAGCAGTTCGTCAGGGGGCTCTGGGGCCAACGTCCTGACTTTC. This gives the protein CASSSSGGSGANVLTF.